The present T cell receptor (beta chain) was sequenced within a study of T cell responses to AZD1222 COVID-19 vaccine (dated by TCRdb to the early 2020s). Background on the whole study: AZD1222 recipients whose second dose came at about 4 weeks and those whose second dose came at about 12 weeks were combined into one group, since spike-specific TCR depth and breadth did not differ between the two schedules. Trial participants were enrolled by age into subgroups of 18-55, 56-69 and 70-plus years, and around 150, 29 and 61 TCR-sequenced participants, respectively, were included in these subgroups. A total of 233 trial participants underwent TCR sequencing, of whom 207 received two doses of AZD1222 and roughly 25 received two doses of the MenACWY control vaccine.

On this clone: Its antigen remains unidentified. No much larger clonotype is one base removed from it; base qualities were not supplied.

The CDR3 sequence holds 15 residues, the cysteine and phenylalanine included. Of the read, only the CDR3 DNA is kept; its 45 bases are in frame from base 1. V loses 2 bases of germline sequence and J loses 0 bases, and the interval between the two ends is 9 bases. Via the germline V gene, CDR1 is SGHTA and CDR2 FQGTGA. The CDR3 regions of human TCRbeta chains were subjected to immunosequencing. From the authors' description of their analysis: TCRs in the repertoires were matched against a reference library of SARS-CoV-2-specific TCRs that had been generated with the MIRA antigen-specificity platform. Breadth meant the fraction of unique TCRs that were SARS-CoV-2-associated, whereas depth meant the fraction of total T cells that were SARS-CoV-2-associated. Each spike-specific TCR was assigned to its reactive spike region and to a CD4 or CD8 class using the MIRA data. Log10-transformed breadth and depth values were compared by one-way ANOVA with Sidak's multiple comparisons tests. The table was pulled from immuneACCESS by TCRdb, which kept in-frame rearrangements only. Such tables lose some clones; where checked, under half of the loss comes from unresolved V genes, and the rest has no known cause. The V and J calls and the clone size are those of that table, but D and trimming were determined from the DNA. This sample holds tens of thousands of clones; over 75% were observed only once. About 10% of the sample is held by the ten biggest clonotypes.

The label giving this sample's time point can be read as: baseline before first vaccination. Vaccinee samples were obtained from the UK trials COV001 and COV002, which included a single-blind randomized controlled phase 2/3 trial of AZD1222 (ChAdOx1 nCoV-19) in healthy adults. Trial participant PBMC samples were collected at day 0 and day 28 after the second dose for TCRbeta chain sequencing. Summary of the overall study and its limitations: In the small 56-69-year group, the increase in depth fell short of significance, most likely because of low power. Participants were mostly white British and included more females than males, and it was suggested by the authors that clonal diversity may have been underestimated. Reportedly, close to half of the unique spike-specific TCRs recognized epitopes lying outside the regions that are mutated in the B.1.351 and B.1.1.7 variants. Conclusions about previously exposed vaccinees were limited because only a handful of AZD1222 recipients were SARS-CoV-2 seropositive at baseline. No day 14 peak-response samples were available, so repertoires were characterized only after the peak T cell response. The vaccine-associated CD4 TCRs covered the entire spike protein, and the dominant responses fell in regions 160-218 and 743-854. After two AZD1222 doses, both the breadth and the depth of spike-specific TCRs were significantly higher than at day 0 and than in MenACWY recipients.

This receptor chain uses TRBV7-3 and TRBJ2-3, with the D gene call left open. The TCR was taken from an adult in good health. The specimen comprised peripheral blood, sampled on day 0 of AZD1222 vaccination. In nucleotides, the sequence is TGTGCCAGCAGCTTATTCGCGGCTAGCACAGATACGCAGTATTTT. Translated, it reads CASSLFAASTDTQYF.